These T cell receptor beta chains were read from a single sample in a study of T cells in Graves' hyperthyroidism and ophthalmopathy. TCRdb re-called the multiplex PCR reads with MiXCR, one entry per CDR3 protein. This sample has 350,000 to 400,000 distinct CDR3 sequences, with under 20% found just once. Sequencing was done on a sample of blood. The receptors come from a woman under 30 with Graves' hyperthyroidism. Both conserved end residues are part of each CDR3. D genes are given only for firm matches. Clone sizes are given selectively: once, few, many, or a class where the clone is expanded.

NA many 14 TRBJ2-7 TRBV20-1 CSALPGTRSYEQYF TGCAGTGCTCTACCGGGCACGCGCTCCTACGAGCAGTACTTC
NA many 14 TRBJ2-5 TRBV27 CASSTAPGTWSQYF TGTGCCAGCAGTACCGCACCCGGGACATGGTCCCAGTACTTC
NA many 14 TRBJ1-1 TRBV5-1 CASRGGLGNTEAFF TGCGCCAGCAGAGGAGGGTTAGGGAACACTGAAGCTTTCTTT
TRBD2 many 14 TRBJ2-7 TRBV20-1 CSAGLLAGNYEQYF TGCAGTGCTGGCCTCCTAGCGGGGAATTACGAGCAGTACTTC
NA many 12 TRBJ2-7 TRBV28 CASRLREYEQYF TGTGCCAGCCGGCTACGGGAGTACGAGCAGTACTTC
NA NA 15 TRBJ2-7 TRBV6-1 CASTQGGKSSYEQYF TGTGCCAGCACCCAGGGGGGAAAAAGCTCCTACGAGCAGTACTTC
NA NA 12 TRBJ1-2 TRBV12-3/TRBV12-4 CASSLQAYGYTF TGTGCCAGCAGTTTACAAGCCTATGGCTACACCTTC
NA many 12 TRBJ1-3 TRBV2 CASSVSSSSIYF TGTGCCAGCAGTGTTTCCTCTAGTTCCATATATTTT
TRBD2 many 13 TRBJ2-7 TRBV10-3 CAISAGGSYEQYF TGTGCCATCAGTGCGGGGGGCTCCTACGAGCAGTACTTC
NA many 11 TRBJ1-1 TRBV28 CASFMNTEAFF TGTGCCAGCTTTATGAACACTGAGGCTTTCTTT
TRBD1 NA 14 TRBJ1-3 TRBV20-1 CSASLGQPVNTIYF TGCAGTGCCTCGCTGGGACAGCCTGTAAACACCATATATTTT
TRBD1 many 19 TRBJ1-2 TRBV20-1 CSARSRQGRLRGRLRGYTF TGCAGTGCTAGATCTCGACAGGGAAGGTTGCGAGGAAGGTTGCGAGGCTACACCTTC
NA NA 13 TRBJ1-5 TRBV30 CAWNPVSNQPQHF TGTGCCTGGAACCCCGTTAGCAATCAGCCCCAGCATTTT
NA NA 13 TRBJ1-5 TRBV10-3 CAISAQGAQPQHF TGTGCCATCAGTGCACAGGGAGCTCAGCCCCAGCATTTT
NA many 18 TRBJ2-5 TRBV19 CASSIEVYGPTNQETQYF TGTGCCAGTAGTATAGAGGTTTATGGGCCGACGAATCAAGAGACCCAGTACTTC
TRBD1 many 19 TRBJ1-5 TRBV24-1 CATSDLKLGQGSCNQPQHF TGTGCCACCAGTGATTTGAAGTTGGGACAGGGAAGTTGCAATCAGCCCCAGCATTTT
NA many 13 TRBJ1-1 TRBV30 CAWSRHGGTEAFF TGTGCCTGGAGTCGGCACGGGGGGACTGAAGCTTTCTTT
TRBD2 many 15 TRBJ2-5 TRBV19 CASSISAGGPGTQYF TGTGCCAGTAGTATAAGCGCGGGGGGGCCCGGGACCCAGTACTTC
NA many 15 TRBJ1-5 TRBV27 CASSPLGDPNQPQHF TGTGCCAGCAGCCCCTTAGGGGACCCCAATCAGCCCCAGCATTTT
NA many 14 TRBJ1-2 TRBV7-9 CASSELASNYGYTF TGTGCCAGCAGCGAACTAGCCAGTAACTATGGCTACACCTTC
NA many 19 TRBJ1-3 TRBV7-2 CASSKIKDNTGFSGNTIYF TGTGCCAGCAGCAAAATAAAGGATAATACAGGGTTCTCTGGAAACACCATATATTTT
NA few 13 TRBJ1-5 TRBV4-1 CASSPRWDQPQHF TGCGCCAGCAGCCCCCGCTGGGATCAGCCCCAGCATTTT
NA many 14 TRBJ1-1 TRBV13 CASIQKGEGTEAFF TGTGCCAGCATCCAAAAGGGGGAGGGCACTGAAGCTTTCTTT
TRBD2 NA 19 TRBJ2-7 TRBV6-2/TRBV6-3 CASSPAVSGGSHFLYEQYF TGTGCCAGCAGCCCCGCCGTGAGCGGGGGCTCCCACTTCCTCTACGAGCAGTACTTC
TRBD1 few 15 TRBJ2-7 TRBV28 CASSSGDRGPGEQYF TGTGCCAGCAGTTCCGGGGACAGGGGGCCAGGCGAGCAGTACTTC
NA NA 15 TRBJ1-1 TRBV6-5 CASSYSGAGWTEAFF TGTGCCAGCAGTTACTCGGGGGCAGGTTGGACTGAAGCTTTCTTT
NA many 14 TRBJ2-2 TRBV13 CASSQRMNTGELFF TGTGCCAGCAGCCAGCGGATGAACACCGGGGAGCTGTTTTTT
NA many 14 TRBJ1-1 TRBV20-1 CSARSLYGGVEAFF TGCAGTGCTCGATCACTATACGGGGGTGTGGAAGCTTTCTTT
TRBD1 many 16 TRBJ1-6 TRBV4-2 CASSQDLGGRDSPLHF TGTGCCAGCAGCCAAGATTTAGGGGGCAGAGATTCACCCCTCCACTTT
NA many 13 TRBJ1-5 TRBV27 CASSLAFYQPQHF TGTGCCAGCAGTTTGGCCTTCTATCAGCCCCAGCATTTT
NA many 13 TRBJ1-1 TRBV13 CASSLPGVDEAFF TGTGCCAGCAGCCTGCCAGGAGTTGACGAAGCTTTCTTT
NA medium-sized 14 TRBJ1-1 TRBV6-4 CASSESEGGTEAFF TGTGCCAGCAGTGAAAGCGAGGGTGGGACTGAAGCTTTCTTT
NA few 14 TRBJ1-2 TRBV4-2 CASSHPNPHQGYTF TGTGCCAGCAGCCACCCCAACCCCCATCAGGGCTACACCTTC